This T cell receptor beta chain is drawn from a study of CD8 T cells in ankylosing spondylitis. Study-wide points: Matched ankylosing spondylitis synovial fluid reportedly contained a significantly enriched population of disease-linked clones. It appeared that ankylosing spondylitis blood was characterized by a TCR beta motif of roughly 8 highly homologous variants.

J was trimmed by 0 bases and V by 6 bases; bases with no gene match: 5. Germline-derived CDR1 and CDR2 are MGHRA and YSYEKL. The CDR3 is made up of 15 amino acids. Regarding this clonotype: Its specificity is not known.

TCRdb reprocessed the 5' RACE reads with MiXCR, giving one entry per CDR3 protein. In the table there are some 700,000 distinct CDR3 sequences, 15% to 20% of which are singletons. The J gene is TRBJ2-1, the V gene TRBV4-1; 7 positions match TRBD2. This sequence was found in a male donor with ankylosing spondylitis. Sample: blood, either unsorted or a sorted T cell fraction (not recorded which). CDR3 in DNA: TGCGCCAGCAGTCGAGCGGGACCCTCCTACAATGAGCAGTTCTTC. Its protein product is CASSRAGPSYNEQFF.